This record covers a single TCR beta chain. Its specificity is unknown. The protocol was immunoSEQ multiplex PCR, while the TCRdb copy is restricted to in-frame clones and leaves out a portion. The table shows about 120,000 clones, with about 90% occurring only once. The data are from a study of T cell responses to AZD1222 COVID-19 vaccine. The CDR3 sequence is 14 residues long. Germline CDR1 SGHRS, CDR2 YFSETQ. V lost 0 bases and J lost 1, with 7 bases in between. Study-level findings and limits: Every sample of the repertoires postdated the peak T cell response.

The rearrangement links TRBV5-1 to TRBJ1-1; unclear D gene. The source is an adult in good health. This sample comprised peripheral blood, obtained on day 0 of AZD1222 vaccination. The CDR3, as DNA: TGCGCCAGCAGCTTGGACAGACCGAACACTGAAGCTTTCTTT. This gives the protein CASSLDRPNTEAFF.